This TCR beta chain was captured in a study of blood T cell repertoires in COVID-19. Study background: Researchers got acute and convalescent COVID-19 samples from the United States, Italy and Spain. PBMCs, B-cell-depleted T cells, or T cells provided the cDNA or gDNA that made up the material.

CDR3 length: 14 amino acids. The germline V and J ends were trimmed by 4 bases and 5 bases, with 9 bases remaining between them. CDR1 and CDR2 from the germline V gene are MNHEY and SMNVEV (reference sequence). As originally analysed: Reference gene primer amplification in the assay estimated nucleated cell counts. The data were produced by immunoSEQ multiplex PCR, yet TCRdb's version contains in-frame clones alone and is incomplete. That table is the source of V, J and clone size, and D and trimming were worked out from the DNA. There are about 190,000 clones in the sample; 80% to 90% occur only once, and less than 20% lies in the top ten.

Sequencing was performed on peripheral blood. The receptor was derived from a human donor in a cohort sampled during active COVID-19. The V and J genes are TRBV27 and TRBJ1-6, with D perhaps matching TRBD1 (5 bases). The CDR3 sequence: CASSSGFDNSPLHF. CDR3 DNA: TGTGCCAGCAGTTCAGGGTTCGATAATTCACCCCTCCACTTT.